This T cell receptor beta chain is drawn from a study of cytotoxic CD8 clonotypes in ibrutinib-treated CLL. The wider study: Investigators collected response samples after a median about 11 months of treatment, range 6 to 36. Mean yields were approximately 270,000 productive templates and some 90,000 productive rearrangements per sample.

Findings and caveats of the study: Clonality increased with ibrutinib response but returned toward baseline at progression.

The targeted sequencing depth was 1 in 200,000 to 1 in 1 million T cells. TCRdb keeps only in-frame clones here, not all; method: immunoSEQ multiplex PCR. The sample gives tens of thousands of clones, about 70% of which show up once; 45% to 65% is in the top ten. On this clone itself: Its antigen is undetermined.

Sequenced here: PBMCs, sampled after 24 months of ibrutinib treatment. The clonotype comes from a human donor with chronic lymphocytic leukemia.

CDR3 sequence reads: CASSENPGMGEQYF. Here the CDR3 DNA reads TGTGCCAGCAGTGAAAATCCCGGTATGGGAGAGCAGTACTTC. The chain couples TRBV2 to TRBJ2-7; D unclear. Germline CDR1 SNHLY, CDR2 FYNNEI. V was cut by 2 bases and J by 7 bases, with 15 bases left in between. The CDR3 has 14 residues.